These T cell receptor beta chains were read from a single sample in a study of cytotoxic CD8 clonotypes in ibrutinib-treated CLL. Assay: immunoSEQ multiplex PCR; the TCRdb copy retains only in-frame clones and omits some. Of under 200,000 clones listed, around 84% are singletons. Sequences were derived from PBMCs, sampled after 12 months of ibrutinib treatment. These receptors were collected from a human donor with chronic lymphocytic leukemia. CDR3s include the opening cysteine and the closing phenylalanine or tryptophan. A D gene is named only where the DNA matches it firmly. Clone size is stated in some rows and not others, as once, few, many or a class when expanded.

clone size,D gene,J gene,V gene,CDR3 DNA,CDR3 protein
NA,TRBD1,TRBJ2-3,TRBV28,TGTGCCAGCAGTTTACATCGGACAGGGGGAGTTGCGGATACGCAGTATTTT,CASSLHRTGGVADTQYF
NA,TRBD2,TRBJ2-3,TRBV7-2,TGTGCCAGCAGCTTAGGCGGCAGCGGGGGCACAGATACGCAGTATTTT,CASSLGGSGGTDTQYF
once,NA,TRBJ1-1,TRBV9,TGTGCCAGCAGCTCGCAGGCCCGGGGGAACACTGAAGCTTTCTTT,CASSSQARGNTEAFF
NA,TRBD1,TRBJ2-5,TRBV7-9,TGTGCCAGCAGCTTAGATGGCGGGACAGGAAAGACCCAGTACTTC,CASSLDGGTGKTQYF
NA,NA,TRBJ1-4,TRBV28,TGTGCCAGCAGTCTCATAAGACAGACGAATGAAAAACTGTTTTTT,CASSLIRQTNEKLFF
NA,NA,TRBJ1-1,TRBV10-3,TGTGCCATCAGTGATTTGGACGGGAACACTGAAGCTTTCTTT,CAISDLDGNTEAFF
NA,TRBD1,TRBJ1-6,TRBV28,TGTGCCAGCAGTTTACCACAGGGGCCTTATAATTCACCCCTCCACTTT,CASSLPQGPYNSPLHF
NA,NA,TRBJ1-1,TRBV30,TGTGCCTGGAATATGAACACTGAAGCTTTCTTT,CAWNMNTEAFF
NA,TRBD2,TRBJ2-1,TRBV6-4,TGTGCCAGCAGTGACGTAGCGGGGGGCGGCAATGAGCAGTTCTTC,CASSDVAGGGNEQFF
NA,TRBD1,TRBJ2-5,TRBV2,TGTGCCAGCAGTGTAGTTGGGACAGGGGTACAAGAGACCCAGTACTTC,CASSVVGTGVQETQYF
once,TRBD2,TRBJ2-7,TRBV14,TGTGCCAGCAGCCAAGGGACTAGCGGGAGGGCCAAGACCTACGAGCAGTACTTC,CASSQGTSGRAKTYEQYF
few,TRBD1,TRBJ1-2,TRBV7-9,TGTGCCAGCAGCTCCCCGGACAGGAATAGGGGCTACACCTTC,CASSSPDRNRGYTF
NA,NA,TRBJ2-7,TRBV28,TGTGCCAGCAGTTTCCCTTTGACGGGACGGGTCTACGAGCAGTACTTC,CASSFPLTGRVYEQYF
medium-sized,NA,TRBJ1-1,TRBV14,TGTGCCAGCAGCCGACGGACAGCTCAAGGTAGGAACACTGAAGCTTTCTTT,CASSRRTAQGRNTEAFF
NA,NA,TRBJ2-7,TRBV2,TGTGCCAGCAGTGTTGACAGAAGCTACGAGCAGTACTTC,CASSVDRSYEQYF
NA,TRBD2,TRBJ2-1,TRBV5-1,TGCGCCAGCAGCGGAGGGACTAGCGGGGGGGAGCAGTTCTTC,CASSGGTSGGEQFF
many,NA,TRBJ2-3,TRBV4-1,TGCGCCAGCAGCCTAGAGAACTACGGCACAGATACGCAGTATTTT,CASSLENYGTDTQYF
NA,NA,TRBJ1-1,TRBV7-9,TGTGCCAGCAGCCCTCGCGTCAGGGTTTACACTGAAGCTTTCTTT,CASSPRVRVYTEAFF
NA,NA,TRBJ2-7,TRBV6-5,TGTGCCAGCAGCGGGGGTGGGTACGAGCAGTACTTC,CASSGGGYEQYF
NA,NA,TRBJ2-7,TRBV9,TGTGCCAGCAGCGTAGAGATGCAGGGGAGTAGGAACGAGCAGTACTTC,CASSVEMQGSRNEQYF
NA,TRBD2,TRBJ2-7,TRBV7-9,TGTGCCAGCAGCTTAGCCCCTTTCGGGAGGGCCTTATTTTACGAGCAGTACTTC,CASSLAPFGRALFYEQYF
NA,TRBD1,TRBJ1-5,TRBV2,TGTGCCAGCAGTCCTGGGCAGACAGGGATCCAGCCCCAGCATTTT,CASSPGQTGIQPQHF
NA,TRBD2,TRBJ2-1,TRBV28,TGTGCCAGCATCGCCGGGACTAGCCCCTACAATGAGCAGTTCTTC,CASIAGTSPYNEQFF
NA,NA,TRBJ2-7,TRBV7-2,TGTGCCAGCAGCATCGTACAGGGCTTCAGCTCCTACGAGCAGTACTTC,CASSIVQGFSSYEQYF
NA,NA,TRBJ1-6,TRBV7-9,TGTGCCAGCAGCTTAGCGACAGGCTTAGGGCCGCCCCTCCACTTT,CASSLATGLGPPLHF
NA,NA,TRBJ1-2,TRBV7-9,TGTGCCAGCAGCTCAGGAGCGAAGGGGGACTATGGCTACACCTTC,CASSSGAKGDYGYTF
NA,NA,TRBJ2-7,TRBV30,TGTGCCTGGAGTGTATCTCGGGAGCAGTACTTC,CAWSVSREQYF
NA,NA,TRBJ2-7,TRBV21-1,TGTGCCAGCAGCAAGGGTTACGAGCAGTACTTC,CASSKGYEQYF
NA,NA,TRBJ1-2,TRBV6-4,TGTGCCAGCAGTGCAACAGGAGTTAACTATGGCTACACCTTC,CASSATGVNYGYTF
NA,NA,TRBJ1-3,TRBV30,TGTGCCTGGAGTGGGCCGGGCGCGGGAAACACCATATATTTT,CAWSGPGAGNTIYF
NA,NA,TRBJ2-7,TRBV11-2,TGTGCCAGCAGCTTAACCCGCTACGAGCAGTACTTC,CASSLTRYEQYF
many,NA,TRBJ2-7,TRBV6-1,TGTGCCAGCAGCCTAACCTCCTACGAGCAGTACTTC,CASSLTSYEQYF
NA,TRBD1,TRBJ1-1,TRBV5-1,TGCGCCAGCAGCCCGGACAGGATGAACACTGAAGCTTTCTTT,CASSPDRMNTEAFF
NA,NA,TRBJ1-2,TRBV6-5,TGTGCCAGCAGTCCCGGGGCCCTCTATGGCTACACCTTC,CASSPGALYGYTF
NA,NA,TRBJ1-3,TRBV9,TGTGCCAGCAGCGCCTCAGGAGGGTCAGGAAACACCATATATTTT,CASSASGGSGNTIYF
NA,TRBD2,TRBJ2-2,TRBV29-1,TGCAGCGTTGTTCCTAGCGGGGCGAACACCGGGGAGCTGTTTTTT,CSVVPSGANTGELFF
many,TRBD2,TRBJ2-5,TRBV9,TGTGCCAGCAGCGTAGGAAATAGCGGGCACCAAGAGACCCAGTACTTC,CASSVGNSGHQETQYF
NA,TRBD2,TRBJ2-3,TRBV4-2,TGTGCCAGCAGCTCACCGGGACTAGCGGGCCAAGATACGCAGTATTTT,CASSSPGLAGQDTQYF
few,TRBD1,TRBJ1-2,TRBV6-1,TGTGCCAGCGGTCGGACAGGGACTAACTATGGCTACACCTTC,CASGRTGTNYGYTF
once,TRBD1,TRBJ1-1,TRBV27,TGTGCCAGCAACCGACAGGGGGCGTGGACTGAAGCTTTCTTT,CASNRQGAWTEAFF
NA,NA,TRBJ1-1,TRBV9,TGTGCCAGCAGCCCGGGCGGGCGCACTGAAGCTTTCTTT,CASSPGGRTEAFF
NA,NA,TRBJ1-5,TRBV7-9,TGTGCCAGCAGCTTAGGGCCTCAGCCCCAGCATTTT,CASSLGPQPQHF
NA,TRBD2,TRBJ2-1,TRBV7-2,TGTGCCAGCAGCTTCAGACTAGCGGGGAACCTCAGGGACAATGAGCAGTTCTTC,CASSFRLAGNLRDNEQFF
NA,NA,TRBJ1-1,TRBV18,TGTGCCAGCTCGGTTACAGGGAACACTGAAGCTTTCTTT,CASSVTGNTEAFF
NA,TRBD2,TRBJ2-1,TRBV5-1,TGCGCCAGCAGGCCCCGCCAGAGAGCGGGAGCTCGTAATGAGCAGTTCTTC,CASRPRQRAGARNEQFF
NA,NA,TRBJ2-7,TRBV14,TGTGCCAGCAGCCAAGAACCGGGGCACTACGAGCAGTACTTC,CASSQEPGHYEQYF
NA,NA,TRBJ1-2,TRBV7-3,TGTGCCAGCAGCTTCGGCAGCCCCTCTAACTATGGCTACACCTTC,CASSFGSPSNYGYTF
NA,TRBD1,TRBJ2-7,TRBV19,TGTGCCAGTAGTATAAGGGACAGGGGGCCCTACGAGCAGTACTTC,CASSIRDRGPYEQYF